This TCR beta chain was found in a study of T cell repertoires in cytomegalovirus infection (dated by TCRdb to between 2018 and 2021). About the investigation overall: Alongside well-studied HLA-B-restricted epitopes, the peptide stimulations were aimed at recently identified HLA-C-restricted CMV epitopes, whose presentation resists viral immunomodulation. The HLA type of each donor mattered for the analysis, because public TCR beta signatures pointed to carriage of CMV infection along with the matching HLA type. Points the paper makes about the study in general: In the ex vivo response, HLA-C-restricted CMV-specific TCR beta clonotypes were dominant, and in two of eight donors the single most frequent clonotype came from this HLA-C-restricted group. In both this cohort and an independent 352-donor cohort, the cumulative frequency of public TCR beta family members distinguished carriers of CMV infection plus the relevant HLA type.

In light of the paper, this sample's treatment or condition label describes: in vitro stimulation with specific CMV peptide epitopes to enrich CMV-specific T cells. Turning to this clonotype: Its specific antigen is unknown. There are no base qualities to consult, and no much larger clone falls within one base.

Sequencing relied on an Illumina HiSeq 1500. In-frame beta chains were kept once TCRdb had trimmed the public reads at Q25 with fastp and called clones with MiXCR. A single entry per CDR3 protein holds the most common genes and DNA from its merged rows. Counted in this sample were 25,000 to 35,000 distinct CDR3 sequences; around 20% of them appeared once. The top ten hold 70% to 90% of the sample. V is pared back by 6 bases and J by 4 bases, with 22 bases lying between the germline termini. CDR1 MNHNS and CDR2 SASEGT are derived from the germline V gene. The CDR3 has 17 amino acids, counting the end cysteine and phenylalanine. The sequence is cut down to CDR3 DNA, 51 bases in frame from base 1.

This sequence originates from a human donor in good health (CMV status not recorded). Some clones in this sample may be carry-over from other donors' samples. The chain links TRBV6-1 with TRBJ2-1, with no D gene named confidently. This sample comprised CD8+ T cells from cultured PBMCs, obtained from culture after CMV antigen stimulation. The CDR3 region reads CASSHRAESLGYNEQFF. The DNA sequence is TGTGCCAGCAGCCACCGGGCCGAATCCCTTGGTTACAATGAGCAGTTCTTC.